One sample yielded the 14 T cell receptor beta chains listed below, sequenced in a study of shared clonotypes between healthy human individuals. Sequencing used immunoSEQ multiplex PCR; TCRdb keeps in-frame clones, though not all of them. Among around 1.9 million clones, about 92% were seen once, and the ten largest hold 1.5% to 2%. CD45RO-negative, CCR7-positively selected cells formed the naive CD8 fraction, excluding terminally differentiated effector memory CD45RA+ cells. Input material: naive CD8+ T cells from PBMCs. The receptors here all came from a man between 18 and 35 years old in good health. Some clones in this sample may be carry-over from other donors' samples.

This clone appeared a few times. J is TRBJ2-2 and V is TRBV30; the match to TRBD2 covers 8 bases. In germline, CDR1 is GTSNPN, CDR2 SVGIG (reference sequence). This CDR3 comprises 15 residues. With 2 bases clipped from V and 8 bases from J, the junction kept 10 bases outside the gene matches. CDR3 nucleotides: TGTGCCTGGAGTCCCGCTAGCGGGTGGCCTGGGGAGCTGTTTTTT. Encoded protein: CAWSPASGWPGELFF.

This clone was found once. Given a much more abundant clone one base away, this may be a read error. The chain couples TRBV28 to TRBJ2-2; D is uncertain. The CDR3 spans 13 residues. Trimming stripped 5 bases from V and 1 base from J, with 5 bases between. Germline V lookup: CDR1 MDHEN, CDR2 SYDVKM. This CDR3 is CASSAGNTGELFF. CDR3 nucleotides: TGTGCCAGCAGTGCCGGGAACACCGGGGAGCTGTTTTTT.

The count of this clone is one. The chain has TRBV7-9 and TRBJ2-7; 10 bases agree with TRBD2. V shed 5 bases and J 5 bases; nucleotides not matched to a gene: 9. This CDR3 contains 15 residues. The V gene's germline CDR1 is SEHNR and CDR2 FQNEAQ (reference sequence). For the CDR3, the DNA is TGTGCCAGCAGCCCGCCTCTAGCGGGAGTAGACGAGCAGTACTTC. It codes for CASSPPLAGVDEQYF.

The CDR3 is CASSLSTSEETQYF. CDR3 in DNA: TGTGCCAGCAGCTTGTCGACTAGCGAGGAGACCCAGTACTTC. V usage is TRBV9 and J usage is TRBJ2-5, with TRBD2 matching 8 bases. V trimming: 4 bases; J trimming: 5 bases; junction bases outside the gene matches: 7. The CDR3 consists of 14 residues. The V gene's germline CDR1 is SGDLS and CDR2 YYNGEE.

CDR3 bases: TGTGCCAGCAGCACCAACACTAGCGCGACCTACGAGCAGTACTTC. The encoded protein is CASSTNTSATYEQYF. This rearrangement joins TRBV21-1 to TRBJ2-7; the table's D call, TRBD2, has no DNA check behind it. TRBV21-1 is flagged as a pseudogene. This CDR3 region has 15 residues.

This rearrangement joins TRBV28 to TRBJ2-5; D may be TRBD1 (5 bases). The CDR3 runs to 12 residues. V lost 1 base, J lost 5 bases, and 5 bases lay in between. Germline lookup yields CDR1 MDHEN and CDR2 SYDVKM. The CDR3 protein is CASSLYRETQYF. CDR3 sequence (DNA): TGTGCCAGCAGTTTATACAGGGAGACCCAGTACTTC.

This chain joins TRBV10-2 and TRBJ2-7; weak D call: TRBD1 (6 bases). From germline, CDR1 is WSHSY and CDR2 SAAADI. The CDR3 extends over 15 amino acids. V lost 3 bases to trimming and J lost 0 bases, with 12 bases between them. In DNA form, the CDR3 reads TGCGCCAGCAGTGAAAGGACAGTGAGCTCCTACGAGCAGTACTTC. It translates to CASSERTVSSYEQYF.

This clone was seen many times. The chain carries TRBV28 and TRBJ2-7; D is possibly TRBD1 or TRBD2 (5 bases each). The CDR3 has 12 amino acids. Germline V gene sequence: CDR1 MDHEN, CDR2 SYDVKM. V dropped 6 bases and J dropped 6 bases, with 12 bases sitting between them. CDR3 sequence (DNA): TGTGCCAGCAGGGACCGGGGCATCGAGCAGTACTTC. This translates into CASRDRGIEQYF.

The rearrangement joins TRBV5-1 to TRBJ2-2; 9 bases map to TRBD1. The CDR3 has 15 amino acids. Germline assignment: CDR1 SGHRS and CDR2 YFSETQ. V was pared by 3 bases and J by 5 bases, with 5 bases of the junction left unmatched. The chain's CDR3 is CASSSGTGLTGELFF. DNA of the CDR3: TGCGCCAGCAGCTCGGGGACAGGGTTGACCGGGGAGCTGTTTTTT.

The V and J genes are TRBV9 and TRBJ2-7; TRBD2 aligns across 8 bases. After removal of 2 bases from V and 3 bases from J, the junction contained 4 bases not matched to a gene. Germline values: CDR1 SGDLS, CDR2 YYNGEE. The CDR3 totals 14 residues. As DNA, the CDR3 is TGTGCCAGCAGCGTTAGCGGGACTATCTACGAGCAGTACTTC. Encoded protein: CASSVSGTIYEQYF.

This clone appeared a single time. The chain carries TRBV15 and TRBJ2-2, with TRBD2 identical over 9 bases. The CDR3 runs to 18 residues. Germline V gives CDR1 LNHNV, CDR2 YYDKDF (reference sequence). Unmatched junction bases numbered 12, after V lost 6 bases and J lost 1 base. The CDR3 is CATSRTARLAENTGELFF. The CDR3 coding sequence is TGTGCCACCAGTAGGACAGCAAGACTAGCGGAGAACACCGGGGAGCTGTTTTTT.

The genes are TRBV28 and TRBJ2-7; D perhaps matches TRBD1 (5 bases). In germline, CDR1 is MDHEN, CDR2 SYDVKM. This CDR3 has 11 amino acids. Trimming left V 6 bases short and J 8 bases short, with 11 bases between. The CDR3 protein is CASRDRQQQYF. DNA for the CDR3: TGTGCCAGCAGAGATCGACAGCAGCAGTACTTC.

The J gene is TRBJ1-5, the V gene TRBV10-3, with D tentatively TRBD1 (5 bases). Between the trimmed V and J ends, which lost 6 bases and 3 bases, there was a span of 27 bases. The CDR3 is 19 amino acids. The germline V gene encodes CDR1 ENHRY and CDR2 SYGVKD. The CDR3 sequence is CAIRKGQGEGTQFNQPQHF. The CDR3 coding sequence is TGTGCCATCAGGAAGGGGCAGGGCGAAGGTACCCAGTTCAATCAGCCCCAGCATTTT.

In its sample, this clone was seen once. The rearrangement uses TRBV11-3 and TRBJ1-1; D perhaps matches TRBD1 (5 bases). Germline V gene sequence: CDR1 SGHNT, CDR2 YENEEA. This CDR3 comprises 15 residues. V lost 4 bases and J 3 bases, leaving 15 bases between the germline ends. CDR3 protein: CASSSYRLGHTEAFF. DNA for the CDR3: TGTGCCAGCAGCTCCTACCGACTGGGGCACACTGAAGCTTTCTTT. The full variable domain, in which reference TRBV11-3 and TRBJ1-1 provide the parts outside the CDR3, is EAGVVQSPRYKIIEKKQPVAFWCNPISGHNTLYWYLQNLGQGPELLIRYENEEAVDDSQLPKDRFSAERLKGVDSTLKIQPAELGDSAVYLCASSSYRLGHTEAFFGQGTRLTVV.